The source of this TCR beta chain is a study of shared clonotypes between healthy human individuals (dated by TCRdb to 2018 to 2021). About the study as a whole: Two women and three men aged 18 to 49 years were included in the cohort. Blood TCR repertoires of four to six healthy adults were deeply sequenced to estimate repertoire size and the extent of clonotype sharing between individuals. For each donor, three plates each were used for CD4 naive and CD4 memory, two plates were used for CD8 naive, and one plate was used for CD8 memory. Between about 0.9 and 9 billion PBMCs per donor were obtained by leukapheresis. Different laboratories and diverse techniques were used to prepare libraries and sequence TCR repertoires, to increase sequencing depth and limit assay-specific biases. The study at large found these results: Because the study included a small number of donors, the genetic and exposure-history diversity represented was limited. Even with the large sequencing depth, rarefaction of the sorted-subset datasets indicated that sequencing was incomplete. When a few donors were compared, the shared fraction of clonotypes was around 4.6% for naive CD4, less than 4% for naive CD8, about 2.4% for memory CD4, and under 0.5% for memory CD8. Compared with non-shared clonotypes, clonotypes shared by all four sorted-subset donors had higher generation probabilities. Only blood was sampled, and tissue TCR repertoires likely differ from those in blood. Based on pairwise subsampling, the degree of clonotype sharing among donors was expected to be affected by sequencing depth. Naive subsets generally had larger estimated clonotype richness than memory subsets.

In this sample, this clone turned up a few times. Its antigen remains unidentified. Per-base qualities were not stored, and no clone one base away is much larger. Using the deep immunoSEQ assay, multiplex PCR amplified TCR CDR3 regions from genomic DNA. For each cell subset, the extracted genomic DNA was distributed evenly across all wells of several immunoSEQ 96-well plates, and each plate served as one replicate. Each replicate PCR for sorted subsets received roughly 200 ng genomic DNA, equal to about 30,000 T cell genomes. Purified libraries were measured with a Qubit 3.0 fluorometer, size-checked on a Bioanalyzer 2100, and measured again with the KAPA Library Quantification kit. Every immunoSEQ 96-well plate was sequenced on a separate single-read 150-cycle Illumina NextSeq 550 flow cell. From the authors' description of their analysis: Because only junctional sequences without quality scores were contained in the immunoSEQ output, filtering matching that applied to full-length reads could not be performed. Sequences were annotated with PyIR, a Python wrapper for IgBLAST v1.9, and V/J genes and CDR3 were assigned using IMGT germline references. Reads were filtered out if the reads had weak V/J assignments (E-value above 1e-6), no CDR3, stop codons, out-of-frame junctions, or ambiguous translated residues. V3J clonotypes were defined by identical inferred V gene, J gene, and CDR3 amino acid sequence. Percentage overlap between repertoires was calculated by dividing the number of shared unique clonotypes by the size of the smaller repertoire. Three approaches were used to assess repertoire richness: RTK rarefaction, the Chao1 estimator, and Recon v2.1 estimates of unobserved clonotypes. Generation probabilities for all TCRbeta clonotypes obtained by the gDNA method from a handful of donors were computed using OLGA. TCRdb obtained this table from immuneACCESS and retained in-frame rearrangements with V and J assigned. These tables miss some clones; where compared with another copy, unresolved V genes account for less than half of the shortfall, and the remainder is unexplained. The DNA was the basis for D and trimming; V, J and clone size are from that table. Within this sample are roughly 2,300,000 clones, with 80% to 95% of them counted one time only. Of the sample, around 0.4% falls within the top ten clones.

Trimming costs V 4 bases and J 5 bases, and their ends lie 12 bases apart. From the cysteine up to the phenylalanine, the CDR3 has a length of 13 residues. The CDR3 DNA has 39 bases and is translated from base 1. Via the germline V gene, CDR1 is SGHRS and CDR2 YFSETQ. The donors were healthy, HIV-negative adults with no recently reported acute infections or vaccinations. All donors were Caucasian adults living in Nashville, Tennessee, USA. CD4+ T cells were enriched by magnetic negative selection; naive cells were then positively selected on CD45RA, and the negative fraction formed the memory subset. Blood was collected by leukapheresis, and PBMCs were isolated by Ficoll-Histopaque density gradient centrifugation and then cryopreserved in liquid nitrogen vapor phase. Purity and quantity of every magnetically sorted T cell population were checked by analytical flow cytometry. Each sorted fraction had its genomic DNA isolated and then quantified by UV absorbance on a Nanodrop 2000c.

The sequence links TRBV5-1 to TRBJ1-1, with a tentative D gene TRBD1 over 5 matching bases. This TCR derives from a man aged 18 to 35 in good health. Some clones in this sample may be carry-over from other donors' samples. The sequenced sample consisted of naive CD4+ T cells from PBMCs. The cell subset or site label here, explained by the study, means: CD45RA+ positively selected. In nucleotides, the sequence is TGCGCCAGCAGCGGGGGACGGTTTACTGAAGCTTTCTTT. Translated, this gives CASSGGRFTEAFF.